The 2 T cell receptor beta chains below come from one sample, sequenced in a study of shared clonotypes between healthy human individuals. Here immunoSEQ multiplex PCR was the method, and the copy in TCRdb shows in-frame clones only, minus some. The table shows roughly 500,000 clones, with roughly three quarters occurring only once. The sample taken for sequencing was PBMCs. The receptors were gathered from a woman between 40 and 50 years old in good health. Some clones in this sample may be carry-over from other donors' samples.

The chain joins TRBV7-2 to TRBJ1-5; no firm D call. From germline, CDR1 is SGHTA and CDR2 FQGNSA. Trimming stripped 5 bases from V and 3 bases from J, with 5 bases between. The CDR3 contains 12 residues. CDR3 nucleotides: TGTGCCAGCAGCCCATACAATCAGCCCCAGCATTTT. Its translation is CASSPYNQPQHF.

This clone was counted between two and nine times. This sample includes further DNA sequences coding for the same CDR3. The chain is built from TRBV5-4 and TRBJ2-5; 9 nucleotides align to TRBD1. Germline V gene sequence: CDR1 SGHNT, CDR2 YYREEE (reference sequence). The CDR3 sequence is 14 residues long. V shed 3 bases, J shed 5 bases, and the junction held 5 bases outside the gene matches. The CDR3 DNA reads as TGTGCCAGCAGCTCCCCAGGACAGGGGGAGACCCAGTACTTC. Translated: CASSSPGQGETQYF.